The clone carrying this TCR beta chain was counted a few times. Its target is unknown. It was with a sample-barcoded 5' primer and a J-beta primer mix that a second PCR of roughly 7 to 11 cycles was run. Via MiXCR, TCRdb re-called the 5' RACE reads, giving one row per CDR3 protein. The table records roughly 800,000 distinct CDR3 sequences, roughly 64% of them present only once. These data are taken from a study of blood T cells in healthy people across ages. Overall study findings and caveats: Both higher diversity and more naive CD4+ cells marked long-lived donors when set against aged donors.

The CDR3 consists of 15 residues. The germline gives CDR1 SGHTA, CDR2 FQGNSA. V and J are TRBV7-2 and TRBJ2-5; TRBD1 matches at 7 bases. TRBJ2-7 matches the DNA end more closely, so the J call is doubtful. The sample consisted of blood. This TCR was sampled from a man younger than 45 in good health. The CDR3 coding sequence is TGTGCCAGCAGCTTAGCGCGTGGGACAGCTTACGAGCAGTACTTC. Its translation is CASSLARGTAYEQYF.